This TCR beta chain comes out of a study of blood T cell repertoires in COVID-19. Study overall: The samples span acute and convalescent COVID-19 from the United States, Italy and Spain. Sample material is recorded as cDNA or gDNA derived from T cells, B-cell-depleted T cells, or PBMCs.

Authors' processing steps: Reference gene primer amplification gave nucleated cell count estimates. Using immunoSEQ multiplex PCR, the repertoire was profiled, and TCRdb retains in-frame clones only, with some absent. The V and J calls and clone size come from that table; D and trimming were worked out from the DNA. The table lists 150,000 to 170,000 clones, around three quarters of them singletons. The V gene's germline CDR1 is ENHRY and CDR2 SYGVKD. The CDR3 extends over 15 amino acids. The J segment lost 2 bases and the V segment lost 7 bases, leaving 5 bases of the junction unmatched. The receptor was derived from an older man with acute or convalescent COVID-19. Sequencing used peripheral blood. The chain uses TRBV10-3 and TRBJ2-2; TRBD1 aligns across 9 bases. The chain's CDR3 is CAIKRGQGNTGELFF. The CDR3 bases are TGTGCCATCAAGAGGGGACAGGGAAACACCGGGGAGCTGTTTTTT.